This TCR beta chain was captured in a study of blood T cell repertoires in COVID-19 (dated by TCRdb to 2018 to 2020). Looking at the study overall: The collaborator samples originated in the United States, Italy and Spain and spanned the acute and convalescent phases of COVID-19. The prospective study material was composed of cDNA or gDNA derived from T cells, B-cell-depleted T cells, or PBMCs. Deeply sampled blood TCRbeta repertoires from subjects exposed to, actively infected with, or recovered from COVID-19 were included in the dataset. A freely available public database, intended as a resource for researchers studying the immune response to SARS-CoV-2, is where the repertoires were released. The samples were drawn from two sources: the first 160 participants of the ongoing ImmuneRACE study, and 1,254 subjects contributed by 6 global collaborators. Nearly every sample came with metadata listing a de-identified subject ID, COVID-19 status, age in years and sex. HLA class I and class II types, where available, came from metadata supplied by the sample provider rather than from assay-based typing. Study-level results and caveats: The amount of clinical and demographic metadata varied by source and participant and was provided uncurated.

TCRbeta CDR3 regions were amplified from genomic DNA by means of the immunoSEQ Assay, a bias-controlled multiplex PCR. Under the source paper's analysis protocol: Within the assay, amplification of reference gene primers was used to estimate how many nucleated cells each sample contained. Sequence reads were collapsed and filtered to measure the absolute abundance of every unique TCRbeta CDR3 rearrangement. For each sample, productive Simpson clonality was calculated by taking the square root of Simpson's diversity index across productive rearrangements. The source is immuneACCESS, and TCRdb retained only in-frame sequences with V and J called. Part of the clones is not carried over; for the studies checked, unresolved V genes explain less than half of this, and the remainder is unexplained. The V and J calls and clone size are taken from that table; D and trimming were inferred from the DNA. Here the sample has about 64,000 clones; approximately 75% occur a single time. In total, the top ten clones hold 15% of the sample.

A note on this clone: Its target antigen remains unknown. The record has no base qualities; no much larger clone is one base away.

From the germline V gene, CDR1 is SGDLS and CDR2 is YYNGEE. Here V drops 0 bases and J drops 9 bases, and the junction holds 2 bases not matched to any gene. There are 13 amino acids in the CDR3, from cysteine to phenylalanine inclusive. CDR3 DNA is the only sequence kept; it has 39 bases, read in frame from the first base. Whole blood was collected in K2EDTA tubes by collaborating institutions according to the institutions' own protocols. For TCRbeta analysis, collaborator samples were shipped as frozen whole blood, as isolated PBMCs, or as DNA extracted from either sample type. Sequencing was performed on peripheral blood. The chain uses TRBV9 and TRBJ2-1; TRBD1 lines up with 8 middle nucleotides. This clonotype was sampled from a man older than 75 with acute or convalescent COVID-19. The DNA sequence reads TGTGCCAGCAGCGTAGGCCAGGGGGCTGAGCAGTTCTTC. It specifies CASSVGQGAEQFF.